The clone carrying this TCR beta chain appeared a single time. Antigen specificity is unknown. A multiplex PCR was run with 60 Vbeta primers and 13 Jbeta primers. The table came from immunoSEQ multiplex PCR; TCRdb's copy has only in-frame clones and leaves some out. The sample has over 150,000 clones, about four fifths seen once. The data derive from a study of cytomegalovirus exposure and HLA in healthy donors. Study findings and constraints: Donor immune exposure was known only as CMV serostatus.

V was trimmed by 3 bases and J by 8 bases, leaving 12 bases between them. The CDR3 spans 13 residues. Germline CDR1 reads SGHTS; CDR2 reads YDEGEE. This chain connects TRBV5-8 to TRBJ2-1; D is possibly TRBD2 (5 bases). Sequenced input: PBMCs. The clonotype was recovered from a girl aged 5-17 years in good health and CMV-seropositive. DNA for the CDR3: TGTGCCAGCAGCTCGGACTTGTGGGATGAGCAGTTCTTC. Translation gives CASSSDLWDEQFF.